This TCR beta chain comes out of a study of T cells in Graves' hyperthyroidism and ophthalmopathy. In its sample, this clonotype was seen a few times. Its antigen is currently unknown. Study-wide results and limits: Most thyroid clonotypes with frequency above 0.001 were detected in blood. For ophthalmopathy, model prediction preceded onset by a median around 7 months. In the analysis, a 13 V-J model separated ophthalmopathy from stable hyperthyroidism.

CDR1 is MDHEN and CDR2 is SYDVKM in the germline V gene. The CDR3 covers 14 residues. Trimming took 6 bases from V and 2 from J; bases not matched to a gene: 4. Amplified TCR beta CDR3 regions derived from RNA transcripts. First-round RT-PCR of the TCR CDR3 relied on the HTBI primer set. Each CDR3 protein is one row after TCRdb ran MiXCR on the multiplex PCR reads. The sample comprises 660,000 or so distinct CDR3 sequences, roughly 46% of which are singletons, and more than 7% rests with the top ten. The chain has TRBV28 and TRBJ2-7, with TRBD2 identical over 10 bases. Sequenced: peripheral blood or thyroid tissue (not recorded which). The receptor comes from an adult man with Graves' disease, either hyperthyroidism or ophthalmopathy (not recorded which). For the CDR3, the DNA is TGTGCCAGCAGCCGAGCGGGAGGGCCCTACGAGCAGTACTTC. Its translation: CASSRAGGPYEQYF.